The clone carrying this T cell receptor beta chain was seen ten or more times. Germline V gene data show CDR1 as MNHEY and CDR2 as SVGAGI. CDR3 length: 15 amino acids. The germline V and J ends were trimmed by 0 bases and 2 bases, with 8 bases remaining between them. The data derive from a study of regulatory T cells in long-lasting Graves disease. Building of the TCR beta libraries involved iRepertoire HTBI primers and Arm-PCR of CDR3 regions. TCRdb reprocessed the multiplex PCR reads via MiXCR and lists one record per CDR3 protein. The sample contains some 200,000 distinct CDR3 sequences, around 20% of which appear only once. Time point meaning: newly diagnosed GD, antithyroid drugs for less than 3 months. From RNA extracted from PBMCs, the TCR library was made. These data were likewise used in another study, on T cells in Graves' hyperthyroidism and ophthalmopathy. Per that paper: It was considered stable Graves' hyperthyroidism when ophthalmopathy did not progress within 18 months. Blood samples included most of the expanded thyroid clonotypes exceeding 0.001.

The sample was peripheral blood mononuclear cells (PBMCs), taken at new diagnosis, from a patient treated with antithyroid drugs. This sequence was found in a woman aged 25 to 45 with Graves disease. The genes are TRBV6-5 and TRBJ2-1; D call uncertain. CDR3 in DNA: TGTGCCAGCAGTTACTCGGGCGGAGCCTACAATGAGCAGTTCTTC. The encoded protein is CASSYSGGAYNEQFF.